The 19 T cell receptor beta chains listed next were all sequenced from one sample in a study of identical twins' blood T cells. MiXCR, applied by TCRdb to the 5' RACE reads, yields one record per CDR3 protein. The sample records 350,000 to 450,000 distinct CDR3 sequences, over 25% being singletons. The sample was PBMCs. These receptors all come from a woman aged 18-50 years in good health.

This clonotype turned up a few times. The CDR3 DNA reads TGTGCCAGCAGCCGACAGGGATTAATGAACACTGAAGCTTTCTTT. This translates into CASSRQGLMNTEAFF. This sequence joins TRBV12-3 or TRBV12-4 and TRBJ1-1; 7 positions agree with TRBD1. The CDR3 runs to 15 residues. The junction had 7 bases not matched to a gene; V was cut back by 6 bases and J by 0 bases.

In the case of this clonotype: A much larger clone sits a single nucleotide away, making a read error possible. The rearrangement joins TRBV7-9 to TRBJ1-4; TRBD1 might be the D (6 bases). Trimming cost V 10 bases and J 8 bases, with 17 bases left between them. The CDR3 loop spans 13 amino acids. CDR1 is SEHNR and CDR2 is FQNEAQ in the germline V gene (reference sequence). This CDR3 is CAISQGILEKLFF. Written as DNA, the CDR3 is TGTGCCATCAGTCAGGGGATCCTCGAAAAACTGTTTTTT.

Concerning this clonotype: A much larger clone lies a single base off, so this may be a read error. The V gene is TRBV29-1, the J gene TRBJ2-1; 8 bases match TRBD2. The length of the CDR3 is 17 residues. CDR1 and CDR2 (germline): SQVTM, ANQGSEA. The CDR3 protein is CIQTPTSVPSSYNEQFF. CDR3 bases: TGCATCCAGACACCGACTAGCGTTCCGAGCTCCTACAATGAGCAGTTCTTC.

Notes on this clonotype: Since a much larger clone is just one base distant, this may be a read error. The chain recombines TRBV19 with TRBJ2-5, with D hard to call. The CDR3 length is 11 residues. CDR1 is LNHDA and CDR2 is SQIVND in the germline V gene (reference sequence). The CDR3 is CASSIQDTQYF. CDR3 coding DNA: TGTGCCAGTAGTATCCAAGATACCCAGTACTTC.

This chain connects TRBV6-2 or TRBV6-3 to TRBJ1-2; a possible D gene is TRBD1 (6 bases). V lost 7 bases to trimming and J lost 3 bases, with 15 bases between them. This CDR3 is 14 amino acids long. Germline V gene data show CDR1 as MNHEY and CDR2 as SVGEGT. The DNA of the CDR3 is TGTGCCAGCACCACAAGGCCAGGGGACTATGGCTACACCTTC. It codes for CASTTRPGDYGYTF.

The gene calls are TRBV11-3 and TRBJ1-4; D unresolved. The CDR3 has 15 residues. Trimming stripped 3 bases from V and 0 bases from J, with 8 bases between. Germline V gene sequence: CDR1 SGHNT, CDR2 YENEEA. CDR3 residues: CASSFSSTTNEKLFF. The DNA of the CDR3 is TGTGCCAGCAGCTTTTCGTCAACAACTAATGAAAAACTGTTTTTT.

The chain joins TRBV27 to TRBJ1-1, with 8 bases that match TRBD1. The germline gives CDR1 MNHEY, CDR2 SMNVEV (reference sequence). The CDR3 totals 15 residues. J lost 5 bases, V lost 5 bases, and 10 bases had no gene match. The CDR3 loop reads CASSLTGQGGTEAFF. The CDR3 bases are TGTGCCAGCAGTCTAACAGGACAGGGAGGTACTGAAGCTTTCTTT.

The chain uses TRBV2 and TRBJ1-1, with unresolved D. The germline CDR1 and CDR2 sequences are SNHLY and FYNNEI. Between the trimmed V and J ends, which lost 7 bases and 3 bases, there was a span of 12 bases. The CDR3 runs to 13 residues. CDR3 DNA sequence: TGTGCCAGCACTCGCTACCCAGACACTGAAGCTTTCTTT. It is translated as CASTRYPDTEAFF. The full variable domain, completed using reference TRBV2 and TRBJ1-1, is EPEVTQTPSHQVTQMGQEVILRCVPISNHLYFYWYRQILGQKVEFLVSFYNNEISEKSEIFDDQFSVERPDGSNFTLKIRSTKLEDSAMYFCASTRYPDTEAFFGQGTRLTVV.

This clonotype showed up just a few times. The V and J genes are TRBV9 and TRBJ2-3; 7 bases agree with TRBD2. Unmatched junction bases numbered 3, after V lost 1 base and J lost 4 bases. The germline gives CDR1 SGDLS, CDR2 YYNGEE. The CDR3 runs 14 residues. CDR3 in DNA: TGTGCCAGCAGCGTATCCCGGGGGGCAGATACGCAGTATTTT. Its translation is CASSVSRGADTQYF.

This clonotype was counted many times. V and J are TRBV29-1 and TRBJ1-2, with a possible D match to TRBD1 (6 bases). The germline V and J ends were trimmed by 6 bases and 4 bases, with 15 bases remaining between them. Germline V gene data show CDR1 as SQVTM and CDR2 as ANQGSEA. This CDR3 has 13 amino acids. The CDR3 sequence: CSVSQGEIYGYTF. For the CDR3, the DNA is TGCAGCGTCTCACAGGGAGAGATCTATGGCTACACCTTC.

This clonotype came up a few times. This chain uses TRBV12-3 or TRBV12-4 with TRBJ1-2; TRBD1 is a possible D gene (5 bases). CDR3 length equals 14 residues. V shed 3 bases and J shed 3 bases, with 11 bases lying between them. This chain's CDR3 is CASSFGRADYGYTF. The CDR3 DNA sequence: TGTGCCAGCAGTTTCGGCAGGGCCGACTATGGCTACACCTTC.

This clonotype was recorded a few times. V gene TRBV10-3 combines with J gene TRBJ2-7, with D uncertain. The germline V gene has CDR1 ENHRY and CDR2 SYGVKD. The CDR3 length is 12 residues. V lost 4 bases and J lost 1, with 5 bases in between. DNA for the CDR3: TGTGCCATCAGTGGCCTTTCCTACGAGCAGTACTTC. Its translation: CAISGLSYEQYF.

As regards this clonotype: One end of the junction is discordant with germline, which a read error may explain. This sequence joins TRBV9 and TRBJ1-4; 9 bases are shared with TRBD1. The length of the CDR3 is 14 residues. Per germline, CDR1 SGDLS and CDR2 YYNGEE. In DNA form, the CDR3 reads TGTGTCAGCAGCCAGGACAGGGGCGACGAAAAACTGTTTTTT. As protein: CVSSQDRGDEKLFF.

V usage is TRBV20-1 and J usage is TRBJ1-1, with D possibly matching TRBD1 (5 bases). Per the germline V gene, CDR1 is DFQATT and CDR2 is SNEGSKA (reference sequence). This CDR3 spans 16 amino acids. Trimming removed 0 bases from V and 3 bases from J, with 17 bases in between. CDR3 bases: TGCAGTGCTAGAGATGTAGTAATGGGCAGGGACACTGAAGCTTTCTTT. Translated: CSARDVVMGRDTEAFF.

Only a few counts were recorded for this clonotype. The rearrangement uses TRBV6-5 and TRBJ1-2; TRBD1 agrees at 8 bases. In germline, CDR1 is MNHEY, CDR2 SVGAGI. V gave up 2 bases and J gave up 5 bases; unmatched junction bases: 4. The CDR3 runs to 14 residues. The CDR3 region has the DNA TGTGCCAGCAGTTACACACAGGGGGTTTATGGCTACACCTTC. As protein: CASSYTQGVYGYTF.

This clonotype appeared a few times. V gene TRBV19 combines with J gene TRBJ2-3; TRBD2 is a possible D gene (5 bases). The CDR3 length is 16 residues. V lost 8 bases and J lost 0, with 18 bases in between. Germline V gene data show CDR1 as LNHDA and CDR2 as SQIVND (reference sequence). CDR3 sequence reads: CASERPTWTSTDTQYF. The CDR3 DNA reads as TGTGCCAGTGAACGCCCAACATGGACTAGCACAGATACGCAGTATTTT.

This chain uses TRBV20-1 with TRBJ2-7; D unresolved. From germline, CDR1 is DFQATT and CDR2 SNEGSKA (reference sequence). The CDR3 is 12 residues long. Trimming removed 6 bases from V and 0 bases from J, with 9 bases in between. This chain's CDR3 is CSADSRSYEQYF. CDR3 coding DNA: TGCAGTGCCGACTCTCGCTCCTACGAGCAGTACTTC.

The chain has TRBV6-6 and TRBJ2-5; possibly TRBD1 or TRBD2 for D (5 bases each). From germline, CDR1 is MNHNY and CDR2 SVGAGI (reference sequence). Trimming shortened V by 4 bases and J by 2 bases, and 17 bases separated the two germline ends. The CDR3 length is 16 residues. CDR3 protein: CASSSWDPGFQETQYF. In nucleotides, the CDR3 is TGTGCCAGCAGTTCATGGGACCCGGGGTTTCAAGAGACCCAGTACTTC.

A few counts support this clonotype. The chain joins TRBV4-2 to TRBJ1-5, with no clear D. This CDR3 is built from 14 residues. Trimming took 1 base from V and 3 from J, leaving 7 bases between them. Germline CDR1 and CDR2: LGHNA and YNFKEQ. This CDR3 reads CASSQATSNQPQHF. In nucleotides, the CDR3 is TGTGCCAGCAGCCAAGCCACCTCCAATCAGCCCCAGCATTTT.